What follows describes a single TCR beta chain. Its antigen is not identified. The data were taken from a study of T cell responses to AZD1222 COVID-19 vaccine. Study results and limitations: Clonal diversity was possibly underestimated, and the donors were mostly white British, with more females.

Per germline, CDR1 MDHEN and CDR2 SYDVKM. The CDR3 runs to 14 residues. Trimming took off 7 bases at V and 1 base at J, with 13 bases between the two ends. Data came from immunoSEQ multiplex PCR; TCRdb stores just in-frame clones and leaves some out. The data hold roughly 97,000 clones, with approximately 89% observed a single time. The receptor comes from an adult who received the MenACWY meningococcal vaccine as a control. The rearrangement uses TRBV28 and TRBJ1-1; no clear D gene. The sequencing used peripheral blood, collected 28 days after the second dose of the MenACWY control vaccine. The CDR3 is CASTGRTANTEAFF. The CDR3 DNA reads as TGTGCCAGCACCGGAAGGACTGCGAACACTGAAGCTTTCTTT.